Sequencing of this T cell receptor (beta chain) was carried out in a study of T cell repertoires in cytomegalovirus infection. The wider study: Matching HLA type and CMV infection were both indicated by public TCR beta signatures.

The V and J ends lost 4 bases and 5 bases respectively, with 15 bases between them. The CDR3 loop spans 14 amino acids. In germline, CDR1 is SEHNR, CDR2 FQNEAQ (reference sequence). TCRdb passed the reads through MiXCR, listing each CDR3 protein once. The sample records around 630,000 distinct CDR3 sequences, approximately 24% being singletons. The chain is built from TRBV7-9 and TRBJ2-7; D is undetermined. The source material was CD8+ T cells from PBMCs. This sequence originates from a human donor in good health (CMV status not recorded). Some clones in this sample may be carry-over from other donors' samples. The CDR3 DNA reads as TGTGCCAGCAGCTCTGCCGACACGTTCAACGAGCAGTACTTC. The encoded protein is CASSSADTFNEQYF.